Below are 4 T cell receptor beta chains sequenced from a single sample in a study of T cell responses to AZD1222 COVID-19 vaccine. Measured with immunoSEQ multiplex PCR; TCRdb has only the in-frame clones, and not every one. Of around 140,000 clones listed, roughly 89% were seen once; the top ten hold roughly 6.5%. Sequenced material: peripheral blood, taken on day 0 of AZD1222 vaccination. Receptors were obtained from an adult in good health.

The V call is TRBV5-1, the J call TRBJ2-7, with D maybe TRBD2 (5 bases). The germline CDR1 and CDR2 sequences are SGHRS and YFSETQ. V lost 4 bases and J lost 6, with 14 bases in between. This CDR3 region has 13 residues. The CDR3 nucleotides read TGCGCCAGCAGCAAACTGACGGACTCCGAGCAGTACTTC. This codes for CASSKLTDSEQYF.

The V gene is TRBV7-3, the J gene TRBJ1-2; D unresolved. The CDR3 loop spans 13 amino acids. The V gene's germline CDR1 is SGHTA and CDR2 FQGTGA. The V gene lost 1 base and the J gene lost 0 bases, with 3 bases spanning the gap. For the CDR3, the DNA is TGTGCCAGCAGCTTAAGTCCTAACTATGGCTACACCTTC. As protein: CASSLSPNYGYTF.

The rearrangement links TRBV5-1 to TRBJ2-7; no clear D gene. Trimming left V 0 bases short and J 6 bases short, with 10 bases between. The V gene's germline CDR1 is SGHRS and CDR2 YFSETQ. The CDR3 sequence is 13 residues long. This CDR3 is CASSLGLSSEQYF. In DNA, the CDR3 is TGCGCCAGCAGCTTGGGGCTGTCGAGCGAGCAGTACTTC.

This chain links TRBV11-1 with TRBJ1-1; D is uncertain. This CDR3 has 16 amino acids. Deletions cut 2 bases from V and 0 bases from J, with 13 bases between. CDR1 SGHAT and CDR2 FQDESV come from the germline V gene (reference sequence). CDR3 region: CASSLLSRGMNTEAFF. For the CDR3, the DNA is TGTGCCAGCAGCTTACTATCACGAGGGATGAACACTGAAGCTTTCTTT.